The text below deals with one TCR beta chain. This clonotype is a singleton in its sample. It lacks a known antigen. No base-level quality is on record; no much larger clone is a single base apart. One read offers little support. The TCR beta CDR3 regions were amplified from the RNA transcripts. A first-round RT-PCR of the TCR CDR3 used the HTBI primer set with the Qiagen OneStep RT-PCR kit. Libraries were constructed in a second round of multiplex PCR, after which size selection and purification were carried out. Sequencing of the libraries was done on an Illumina HiSeq2000 using paired-end 100 bp reads. On the study's bioinformatics: SOAPnuke was used to process the raw data, with reads discarded if the reads contained adapters or uncalled bases, had a mean Phred below 15, or lacked an exact constant-primer or identifier match. High-quality paired reads were merged using COPE v1.2.5, and each unique nucleotide sequence was defined as a clonotype. MiTCR v1.1 was used to align clonotypes to the IMGT TRBV, TRBD and TRBJ reference segments. Analysis was restricted to V-J combinations with a frequency above 0.0001, which covered about 99% of repertoires. A TCS score was defined as the ratio between F50 (clonal expansion) and ExV (chaos), using BLOSUM62-based TCRdist between CDR3 peptides within each V-J. Welch's t-statistics and random forest reduced some 510 V-J features to 13, which were used in a naive Bayes classifier (R e1071). TCRdb reworked the public reads: Q25 trimming with fastp, MiXCR clone assembly, productive beta chains retained. Every entry covers one CDR3 protein and lists the most common genes and DNA from its rows. What appears here as the V and J calls and clone size reflects TCRdb's work, not the paper's. The sample includes under 600,000 distinct CDR3 sequences, with more than 15% observed a single time. Jointly, the top ten make up 2.5% to 4% of the sample.

The data are from a study of T cells in Graves' hyperthyroidism and ophthalmopathy (dated by TCRdb to between 2018 and 2021). Context from the whole study: Peripheral blood samples were taken at the time of initial diagnosis, prior to any treatment. In several Graves' hyperthyroidism patients, the study also compared T-cell repertoires from thyroid tissue with T-cell repertoires from blood. To identify TCR V-J signatures that set the groups apart, the researchers used a discovery cohort of approximately 98 patients, made up of 43 with Graves' ophthalmopathy and some 55 with stable Graves' hyperthyroidism. The 85 to 100 discovery patients were randomly split 7:3 into training and test sets. According to the paper, TCR Vbeta CDR3 sequencing was carried out on 135 peripheral blood samples, which came from some 41 ophthalmopathy, approximately 72 hyperthyroidism and roughly 17 progressor patients. An independent validation cohort of around 19 hyperthyroidism patients and approximately 17 patients who later progressed to ophthalmopathy tested prospective prediction of ophthalmopathy. Once sampling was done, hyperthyroidism patients were given methimazole at a starting dose of 30 mg daily, whereas ophthalmopathy patients were given high-dose intravenous methylprednisolone.

In the ophthalmopathy patients, disease was moderately to severely active, with a Clinical Activity Score of 3 or more, a NOSPECS grade of 4 or more, and a duration of less than 3 months. Exclusion was applied to patients with uncontrolled infections, other autoimmune diseases, pregnancy or lactation. Diagnoses were based on clinical symptoms, serum thyroxine and TRAb, thyroid ultrasound and orbital computed tomography. Ficoll-Paque density gradient centrifugation was used to isolate PBMCs from approximately 11 ml of fresh peripheral blood. Total RNA was extracted using Trizol reagent, and RNA quality was assessed on an Agilent 2100 Bioanalyzer. The paper's findings and limits, for the study overall: In validation, progression to ophthalmopathy was predicted by the model with 70.59% sensitivity and 72% to 85% specificity, a median of approximately 6.5 months before onset. A model built on a 13 V-J signature distinguished ophthalmopathy from stable hyperthyroidism, reaching about 89% sensitivity and around 81% specificity in cross-validation and 80%/75% in testing. Blood samples also contained most of the expanded thyroid clonotypes (frequency above 0.001), which suggests that blood repertoires may reflect thyroid immune responses. Sample size was not statistically predetermined, and investigators were not blinded to group allocation.

The sequence derives from a woman in her thirties or forties with Graves' ophthalmopathy. The sequencing input was blood.

The CDR3 reads as follows: CASIGGGISTGELFF. The base sequence is TGTGCCAGCATCGGCGGGGGGATTAGTACCGGGGAGCTGTTTTTT. The chain is made from TRBV2 and TRBJ2-2; 8 nucleotides in the junction match TRBD2. Reading from cysteine to phenylalanine, the CDR3 counts 15 amino acids. Of all the DNA, just the CDR3 is kept, 45 bases in frame from base 1. According to the germline V gene, CDR1 reads SNHLY and CDR2 reads FYNNEI. Compared with germline, V lacks 7 bases and J lacks 5 bases; bases without a gene match: 9.